The 5 T cell receptor beta chains in this list originate from one sample, sequenced in a study of cytomegalovirus exposure and HLA in healthy donors. 13 Jbeta primers and 60 Vbeta primers were used for the PCR. Sequenced by immunoSEQ multiplex PCR; TCRdb stores in-frame clones only, minus some. The sample holds about 130,000 clones, roughly 71% seen once. Sequenced material: PBMCs. Every receptor here comes from a woman aged 45 to 65 in good health and CMV-seropositive.

This clone was detected a few times. The V call is TRBV30, the J call TRBJ2-5; 7 bases map to TRBD1. The CDR3 sequence is 14 residues long. V lost 2 bases, J lost 3 bases, and 6 bases stayed unmatched. Germline lookup yields CDR1 GTSNPN and CDR2 SVGIG (reference sequence). CDR3 protein: CAWSRGLGEETQYF. The DNA of the CDR3 is TGTGCCTGGAGTAGGGGGCTAGGGGAAGAGACCCAGTACTTC.

V usage is TRBV7-2 and J usage is TRBJ1-3; no reliable D call. The V gene lost 5 bases and the J gene lost 0 bases, with 11 bases spanning the gap. Germline V gives CDR1 SGHTA, CDR2 FQGNSA. The length of the CDR3 is 15 residues. In DNA form, the CDR3 reads TGTGCCAGCAGCCCGAGACTAGACTCTGGAAACACCATATATTTT. As protein: CASSPRLDSGNTIYF.

The rearrangement uses TRBV10-2 and TRBJ1-3; 8 positions agree with TRBD1. The germline CDR1 and CDR2 sequences are WSHSY and SAAADI. V shed 7 bases, J shed 2 bases, and the junction held 7 bases outside the gene matches. This CDR3 spans 15 amino acids. The CDR3 sequence: CASIVTGDPGNTIYF. CDR3 nucleotide sequence: TGCGCCAGCATTGTGACAGGGGATCCTGGAAACACCATATATTTT.

CDR3 DNA sequence: TGTGCCAGCAGTGGGACAGGGGGCGCCGGGGAGCTGTTTTTT. This encodes CASSGTGGAGELFF. The chain has TRBV2 and TRBJ2-2; 11 bases agree with TRBD1. V was pared by 4 bases and J by 6 bases, with 1 base of the junction left unmatched. Germline assignment: CDR1 SNHLY and CDR2 FYNNEI. This CDR3 spans 14 amino acids.

The chain is built from TRBV6-6 and TRBJ1-5, with D perhaps matching TRBD1 (6 bases). Per germline, CDR1 MNHNY and CDR2 SVGAGI (reference sequence). V gave up 4 bases and J gave up 1 base, with 14 bases separating them. This CDR3 contains 16 residues. The CDR3 protein is CASSFLQGVSNQPQHF. The DNA of the CDR3 is TGTGCCAGCAGTTTTCTACAGGGCGTGAGCAATCAGCCCCAGCATTTT.